One and the same sample provided the 5 T cell receptor beta chains below, sequenced in a study of blood T cell repertoires in COVID-19. Measured with immunoSEQ multiplex PCR; TCRdb has only the in-frame clones, and not every one. This sample has roughly 100,000 clones, with about nine tenths found just once. Specimen: peripheral blood. The receptors were sampled from a man in his fifties or sixties with acute or convalescent COVID-19.

The rearrangement links TRBV19 to TRBJ2-2, with D unresolved. V shed 2 bases and J shed 2 bases, with 12 bases lying between them. The CDR3 runs to 16 residues. The germline V gene has CDR1 LNHDA and CDR2 SQIVND (reference sequence). This chain's CDR3 is CASSITGSANTGELFF. DNA of the CDR3: TGTGCCAGTAGTATAACCGGTAGTGCCAACACCGGGGAGCTGTTTTTT.

This chain joins TRBV25-1 and TRBJ1-5, with D possibly matching TRBD1 (5 bases). This CDR3 is 13 amino acids long. V shed 9 bases and J shed 5 bases, with 14 bases lying between them. Germline loops: CDR1 MGHDK, CDR2 SYGVNS. The CDR3 spells CARYKTADQPQHF. The CDR3 bases are TGTGCCAGATATAAGACAGCAGATCAGCCCCAGCATTTT.

V usage is TRBV6-2 or TRBV6-3 and J usage is TRBJ2-7; TRBD2 agrees at 8 bases. This CDR3 is 15 amino acids long. The V gene end was trimmed by 5 bases and the J gene end by 2 bases; junction bases not matched to a gene: 8. Germline CDR1 reads MNHEY; CDR2 reads SVGEGT. CDR3 region: CASSSGRVTAYEQYF. CDR3 coding DNA: TGTGCCAGCAGTAGCGGGAGAGTAACCGCCTACGAGCAGTACTTC.

This chain links TRBV9 with TRBJ2-3; D is ambiguous. This CDR3 region has 12 residues. The V end lost 0 bases, the J end lost 5 bases, and 4 bases lay between the germline ends. The germline CDR1 and CDR2 sequences are SGDLS and YYNGEE. The CDR3 DNA reads TGTGCCAGCAGCGTAGGAGGAGATACGCAGTATTTT. Its translation: CASSVGGDTQYF.

This rearrangement joins TRBV6-1 to TRBJ1-4, with D possibly being TRBD1 (5 bases). Trimming removed 3 bases at V and 5 bases at J, with 10 bases between. CDR3 size: 14 residues. Germline lookup yields CDR1 MNHNS and CDR2 SASEGT. The CDR3 here is CASSESTANEKLFF. The CDR3 DNA reads as TGTGCCAGCAGTGAGTCGACAGCAAATGAAAAACTGTTTTTT.